Below, one T cell receptor (beta chain) is given with its context. Its antigen target is currently unknown. No base-level quality is on record; no much larger clone is a single base apart. The data were taken from a study of shared clonotypes between healthy human individuals (dated by TCRdb to 2019 to 2021). Concerning the study at large: The cohort included a few men and a couple of women between 18 and 49 years of age. Different laboratories and diverse techniques were used to prepare libraries and sequence TCR repertoires, to increase sequencing depth and limit assay-specific biases. To estimate repertoire size and how much clonotype sharing occurs between individuals, the study deeply sequenced the blood TCR repertoires of five healthy adults. Leukapheresis yielded between about 0.9 and 8.9 billion PBMCs per donor. For each donor, CD4 naive and CD4 memory were each run on three plates, CD8 naive on two plates, and CD8 memory on one plate. Broad study findings and their caveats: Across a few donors, roughly 5% of naive CD4, approximately 4% of naive CD8, about 2.3% of memory CD4, and roughly 0.4% of memory CD8 clonotypes were shared. Higher generation probabilities were observed for clonotypes shared by all four sorted-subset donors than for non-shared clonotypes. Pairwise subsampling indicated that sequencing depth was expected to affect the degree of clonotype sharing among donors. The small number of donors limited the genetic and exposure-history diversity represented. Larger estimated clonotype richness was generally found for naive subsets than for memory subsets. Rarefaction of sorted-subset datasets indicated incomplete sequencing despite the large sequencing depth. Only blood was sampled, and tissue TCR repertoires likely differ from those in blood.

Donors were healthy HIV-negative adults with no recently reported acute infections or vaccinations. Only Caucasian adults living in Nashville, Tennessee, USA were represented among the donors. Magnetic negative selection was used to enrich CD4+ T cells, after which naive cells were positively selected on CD45RA and the negative fraction became the memory subset. After blood collection by leukapheresis, PBMCs were isolated using Ficoll-Histopaque density gradient centrifugation and then cryopreserved in the vapor phase of liquid nitrogen. Analytical flow cytometry was used to check the purity and quantity of each magnetically sorted T cell population. Genomic DNA was isolated from every sorted fraction and measured by UV absorbance on a Nanodrop 2000c. TCR CDR3 regions were amplified from genomic DNA by multiplex PCR using the deep immunoSEQ assay. Extracted genomic DNA from each cell subset was spread evenly across all wells of several immunoSEQ 96-well plates, with each plate serving as a replicate. Each replicate PCR for sorted subsets received around 210 ng genomic DNA, equal to roughly 30,000 T cell genomes. The purified libraries were quantified using a Qubit 3.0 fluorometer, sized with a Bioanalyzer 2100, and then quantified again using the KAPA Library Quantification kit. Every immunoSEQ 96-well plate was sequenced on a dedicated single-read 150-cycle Illumina NextSeq 550 flow cell. Regarding the original processing steps: Because the immunoSEQ output held only junctional sequences and lacked quality scores, the filtering could not match the filtering applied to full-length reads. Sequences were annotated with PyIR, a Python wrapper for IgBLAST v1.9, and V/J genes and CDR3 were assigned using IMGT germline references. Reads were filtered out if the reads had weak V/J assignments (E-value above 1e-6), no CDR3, stop codons, out-of-frame junctions, or ambiguous translated residues. V3J clonotypes were defined as sequences sharing an identical inferred V gene, J gene, and CDR3 amino acid sequence. The percentage overlap between two repertoires was calculated by dividing the number of shared unique clonotypes by the size of the smaller repertoire. Repertoire richness was assessed with RTK rarefaction, the Chao1 estimator, and Recon v2.1 estimates of unobserved clonotypes. For all TCRbeta clonotypes obtained by the gDNA method from a handful of donors, generation probabilities were computed with OLGA. TCRdb holds this immuneACCESS table with in-frame rearrangements only. Some clones are missing; in checked studies, unresolved V genes explain under half, and the rest has no known cause. For V, J and clone size, that table is used; D and trimming come from the DNA. This sample is represented by 2.5 million or so clones; over 85% of them were singletons. Around 0.14% of the sample belongs to the ten largest clones.

From a lookup of the germline V gene, CDR1 and CDR2 are MNHEY and SVGAGI. Compared with germline, V lacks 5 bases and J lacks 3 bases; bases without a gene match: 8. Spanning cysteine to phenylalanine, the CDR3 consists of 15 amino acids. Kept here is only the CDR3 DNA, which spans 45 bases and is read in frame from base 1. This clonotype was sampled from a man between 18 and 35 years old in good health. Sequenced input: naive CD4+ T cells sorted from blood. The cell subset or site label here, explained by the study, means: CD45RA+ positively selected. Here the chain combines TRBV6-5 and TRBJ2-7; 9 central nucleotides agree with TRBD1. The bases read TGTGCCAGCAGTAATCCCGGGACAGGGCGCTACGAGCAGTACTTC. This translates into CASSNPGTGRYEQYF.